These T cell receptor beta chains were read from a single sample in a study of T-cell reconstitution after alpha-beta-depleted transplantation in children. TCRdb re-derived calls from the PCR reads in MiXCR, one entry per CDR3 protein. This sample yields fewer than 150,000 distinct CDR3 sequences, of which about a tenth are seen a single time; about 24% belongs to the top ten. Here the sequenced sample was PBMCs, mostly from graft donor cells, taken 180 days after TCRalphabeta/CD19-depleted stem cell transplant. These receptors came from a girl in the first two years of life who had a stem cell transplant for combined immunodeficiency, so the T cells may come from the graft donor. CDR3s include the opening cysteine and the closing phenylalanine or tryptophan. A D gene is named only where the DNA matches it firmly. Not all rows give a size; the values are once, few, many and, for expanded clones, a class.

V	D	size	J	CDR3	DNA
TRBV12-3/TRBV12-4	-	-	TRBJ2-3	CASSLDYTQYF	TGTGCCAGCAGTCTCGATTATACGCAGTATTTT
TRBV9	-	many	TRBJ1-3	CASSVNFLSPNTIYF	TGTGCCAGCAGCGTTAACTTCCTTAGTCCCAACACCATATATTTT
TRBV4-3	-	few	TRBJ1-4	CASSQEHRGGEKLFF	TGCGCCAGCAGCCAAGAACACAGAGGGGGTGAAAAACTGTTTTTT
TRBV20-1	-	few	TRBJ1-6	CSARRTRPRFGPLHF	TGCAGTGCTCGCCGGACAAGGCCAAGATTTGGACCCCTCCACTTT
TRBV5-1	TRBD2	-	TRBJ2-7	CASSLAGLAESYEQYF	TGCGCCAGCAGCTTGGCCGGACTAGCGGAGTCCTACGAGCAGTACTTC
TRBV20-1	-	few	TRBJ2-7	CSARVDRDLRNYEQYF	TGCAGTGCTAGAGTGGACCGGGACCTCAGAAACTACGAGCAGTACTTC
TRBV7-2	-	few	TRBJ2-6	CASSGERVSGANVLTF	TGTGCCAGCAGCGGAGAGAGGGTCTCTGGGGCCAACGTCCTGACTTTC
TRBV9	-	-	TRBJ2-3	CASSVGPGNTQYF	TGTGCCAGCAGCGTAGGTCCAGGAAATACGCAGTATTTT
TRBV20-1	TRBD2	few	TRBJ2-3	CSAPYLAGGMTQYF	TGCAGTGCCCCTTATTTAGCGGGGGGCATGACGCAGTATTTT
TRBV20-1	TRBD1	few	TRBJ2-3	CSAGRTGGSTDTQYF	TGCAGTGCGGGGCGGACAGGGGGCAGCACAGATACGCAGTATTTT
TRBV5-4	-	-	TRBJ2-3	CASSFPSRQSTDTQYF	TGTGCCAGCAGCTTCCCGTCACGACAGAGCACAGATACGCAGTATTTT
TRBV5-8	TRBD2	few	TRBJ2-1	CASSLPGTSIYNEQFF	TGTGCCAGCAGCTTACCCGGGACTAGCATCTACAATGAGCAGTTCTTC
TRBV7-8	TRBD2	-	TRBJ2-2	CASSPQTSGNTGELFF	TGTGCCAGCAGCCCTCAGACTAGCGGGAACACCGGGGAGCTGTTTTTT
TRBV7-2	TRBD1	many	TRBJ2-1	CASSSGTGPSYNEQFF	TGTGCCAGCAGCTCCGGGACAGGGCCATCCTACAATGAGCAGTTCTTC
TRBV27	-	few	TRBJ2-3	CASSATTGWTDTQYF	TGTGCCAGCAGTGCAACTACAGGGTGGACAGATACGCAGTATTTT
TRBV5-6	-	-	TRBJ2-1	CASSLDLATYNEQFF	TGTGCCAGCAGCTTGGATCTGGCTACCTACAATGAGCAGTTCTTC
TRBV11-2	TRBD2	once	TRBJ2-7	CASSLVTSGPAYEQYF	TGTGCCAGCAGCTTAGTTACTAGCGGGCCAGCCTACGAGCAGTACTTC
TRBV20-1	-	few	TRBJ2-7	CSARGTGPYEQYF	TGCAGTGCTAGGGGGACGGGACCCTACGAGCAGTACTTC
TRBV7-6	-	few	TRBJ2-7	CASSLSPAALEQYF	TGTGCCAGCAGCTTATCCCCAGCTGCTCTCGAGCAGTACTTC
TRBV5-1	-	-	TRBJ1-1	CASSCRDAPSLMNTEAFF	TGCGCCAGCAGCTGCCGGGACGCGCCGTCCCTAATGAACACTGAAGCTTTCTTT
TRBV15	-	few	TRBJ2-1	CATSTALEQFF	TGTGCCACCAGCACGGCCCTTGAGCAGTTCTTC
TRBV11-1	-	-	TRBJ2-1	CASSPLPRGHEQFF	TGTGCCAGCAGCCCCCTTCCCCGGGGCCATGAGCAGTTCTTC
TRBV28	-	few	TRBJ1-2	CASSSTGSNYGYTF	TGTGCCAGCAGCTCGACGGGTTCCAACTATGGCTACACCTTC
TRBV20-1	TRBD1	few	TRBJ1-2	CSARFRGLYGYTF	TGCAGTGCTAGGTTCAGGGGGCTCTATGGCTACACCTTC
TRBV5-1	TRBD2	-	TRBJ2-1	CASSLALYTRGSMYEQFF	TGCGCCAGCAGCTTGGCCCTTTACACTCGCGGGAGCATGTATGAGCAGTTCTTC
TRBV20-1	TRBD2	few	TRBJ2-3	CSASQSGGQGTDTQYF	TGCAGTGCTAGTCAGTCGGGGGGGCAAGGCACAGATACGCAGTATTTT
TRBV18	-	few	TRBJ2-5	CASSPPFVKTQYF	TGTGCCAGCTCACCACCCTTCGTGAAGACCCAGTACTTC
TRBV29-1	TRBD1	many	TRBJ2-5	CSVEDWDRDSVGETQYF	TGCAGCGTTGAAGATTGGGACAGGGATTCGGTCGGAGAGACCCAGTACTTC
TRBV7-9	-	few	TRBJ2-7	CASSLMRGPYEQYF	TGTGCCAGCAGCTTAATGAGGGGCCCCTACGAGCAGTACTTC
TRBV12-3/TRBV12-4	-	-	TRBJ1-1	CASRLGQKEAFF	TGTGCCAGCCGTTTAGGGCAGAAGGAAGCTTTCTTC
TRBV5-5	-	-	TRBJ2-7	CASSHVASQSSYEQYF	TGTGCCAGCAGCCACGTTGCCTCCCAGAGCTCCTACGAGCAGTACTTC
TRBV20-1	-	few	TRBJ2-3	CSANPESDTQYF	TGCAGTGCTAACCCCGAGTCAGATACGCAGTATTTT
TRBV2	-	few	TRBJ2-5	CASTSGFEETQYF	TGTGCCAGCACCTCGGGGTTTGAAGAGACCCAGTACTTC
TRBV24-1	-	-	TRBJ2-2	CATSDFVQGGGTGELFF	TGTGCCACCAGTGATTTTGTTCAGGGAGGAGGGACCGGGGAGCTGTTTTTT
TRBV7-2	-	few	TRBJ2-7	CASSRGVLAYEQYF	TGTGCCAGCAGCCGCGGGGTTCTAGCCTACGAGCAGTACTTC
TRBV7-6	-	-	TRBJ2-5	CASSLDSGIQETQYF	TGTGCCAGCAGCTTAGACAGTGGGATACAAGAGACCCAGTACTTC
TRBV30	-	few	TRBJ1-2	CAWSQGPYGYTF	TGTGCCTGGAGTCAGGGGCCCTATGGCTACACCTTC
TRBV12-3/TRBV12-4	-	few	TRBJ2-1	CASSFTRASKDEQFF	TGTGCCAGCAGTTTTACTAGGGCCAGTAAGGATGAGCAGTTCTTC
TRBV24-1	-	-	TRBJ1-2	CATSDSPSGAQGYTF	TGTGCCACCAGTGATTCCCCGTCGGGGGCCCAAGGCTACACCTTC
TRBV24-1	TRBD2	-	TRBJ2-1	CATRDQGGSNEQFF	TGTGCCACCAGGGACCAGGGAGGGAGCAATGAGCAGTTCTTC
TRBV11-2	-	many	TRBJ2-1	CASGIRDLTPYNEQFF	TGTGCCAGCGGCATACGGGACCTCACGCCCTACAATGAGCAGTTCTTC
TRBV20-1	TRBD1	-	TRBJ2-7	CSASWTGRRYEQYF	TGCAGTGCGAGCTGGACAGGGAGACGGTACGAGCAGTACTTC
TRBV12-3/TRBV12-4	-	-	TRBJ2-1	CASSTGVRLLDEQFF	TGTGCCAGCAGCACCGGGGTTAGGCTTTTGGATGAGCAGTTCTTC
TRBV24-1	-	few	TRBJ2-5	CATDRAGVYQETQYF	TGTGCCACCGATCGGGCAGGAGTGTACCAAGAGACCCAGTACTTC
TRBV5-1	-	few	TRBJ2-7	CASSSVFGRGVYEQYF	TGCGCCAGCAGCTCCGTCTTTGGGCGAGGGGTCTACGAGCAGTACTTC
TRBV20-1	-	few	TRBJ2-1	CSATPWSYNEQFF	TGCAGTGCTACGCCCTGGTCCTACAATGAGCAGTTCTTC
TRBV3-1	TRBD2	few	TRBJ2-2	CASSQAQRGPITGELFF	TGTGCCAGCAGCCAAGCCCAGCGGGGCCCTATCACCGGGGAGCTGTTTTTT
TRBV12-3/TRBV12-4	-	-	TRBJ2-7	CASSSTDRDEQYF	TGTGCCAGCAGCTCGACAGATAGGGACGAGCAGTACTTC
TRBV29-1	TRBD2	-	TRBJ2-1	CSPLEISGKARYEQFF	TGCAGCCCCCTTGAGATTAGCGGGAAGGCTAGGTATGAGCAGTTCTTC
TRBV4-2	-	-	TRBJ2-2	CASSPQSGELFF	TGTGCCAGCAGCCCGCAAAGCGGGGAGCTGTTTTTT
TRBV6-1	-	few	TRBJ2-7	CASSPGSEGSYEQYF	TGTGCCAGCAGCCCCGGGAGCGAGGGGTCCTACGAGCAGTACTTC
TRBV6-5	-	-	TRBJ2-3	CASSYRPRMGDTQYF	TGTGCCAGCAGTTACCGCCCGCGGATGGGGGATACGCAGTATTTT
TRBV7-2	TRBD1	many	TRBJ1-5	CASSLGQGARIRPQHF	TGTGCCAGCAGCTTAGGGCAGGGGGCGCGGATTCGGCCCCAGCATTTT
TRBV27	TRBD1	-	TRBJ2-7	CASRLRGQGGEQYF	TGTGCCAGCAGATTGAGGGGACAGGGAGGCGAGCAGTACTTC
TRBV28	-	-	TRBJ2-7	CASSAIRAGSSYEQYF	TGTGCCAGCAGTGCTATCAGGGCAGGGAGCTCCTACGAGCAGTACTTC